This is a list of T cell receptor beta chains from one sample in a study of cytomegalovirus exposure and HLA in healthy donors. Generated by immunoSEQ multiplex PCR, the TCRdb table keeps only in-frame clones and is missing some. The sample yields roughly 120,000 clones, roughly 63% seen once. Sequenced input: PBMCs. The receptors were sampled from a man aged 35 to 55 in good health and CMV-seropositive. The conserved cysteine and the conserved F or W are not part of the CDR3 here.

J | V | CDR3
TRBJ1-5 | TRBV19 | ASSPGSGNQPQH
TRBJ2-4 | TRBV6-1 | ASTTGQPADIQY
TRBJ2-5 | TRBV19 | ASSIVGQTQY
TRBJ2-1 | TRBV5-1 | ASSSSGRAPNEQF
TRBJ1-2 | TRBV5-1 | ASGRGSANYGYT
TRBJ2-7 | TRBV5-4 | ASSLEAARDEQY
TRBJ2-1 | TRBV5-4 | ASSSYNEQF
TRBJ2-5 | TRBV7-9 | ASSLVPGQETQY
TRBJ2-1 | TRBV6-5 | ASSPGWDEQF
TRBJ2-2 | TRBV19 | ASSIVGLAVGLF
TRBJ2-7 | TRBV23-1 | ASSQRRSGGPYEQY
TRBJ2-5 | TRBV4-1 | ASSQEFSRGQTQY
TRBJ1-1 | TRBV2 | ASSELPTGEAF
TRBJ2-3 | TRBV7-2 | ASTVAGASTDTQY
TRBJ1-2 | TRBV2 | ASSARTGSYGYT
TRBJ2-3 | TRBV5-6 | ASSLRGAGDTQY
TRBJ2-5 | TRBV2 | ASSGRHSPQGTQY
TRBJ2-3 | TRBV2 | ASTRGGSTDTQY
TRBJ1-2 | TRBV25-1 | ASHPTGSYGYT
TRBJ2-5 | TRBV6-1 | ASSGLETQY
TRBJ1-1 | TRBV5-1 | ASSLVLRQGTEAF
TRBJ1-5 | TRBV5-6 | ASSLATGRIDQPQH
TRBJ1-6 | TRBV6-1 | ASSDSGYNSPLH
TRBJ1-2 | TRBV11-2 | ASSLANSIFGGYT
TRBJ1-1 | TRBV28 | ASSPGGLDTEAF
TRBJ2-1 | TRBV10-3 | AISERAGYNEQF
TRBJ2-3 | TRBV7-9 | ASSLGGTSTDTQY
TRBJ1-1 | TRBV13 | ASSSQGRNTEAF
TRBJ1-5 | TRBV28 | ASRRHEGSQPQH
TRBJ2-3 | TRBV7-8 | ASSLAGGLGGTDTQY
TRBJ2-7 | TRBV6-6 | ASSYSSAGGSYEQY
TRBJ2-3 | TRBV19 | ASSPSSSPDVTQY
TRBJ1-6 | TRBV7-9 | ASSPPGTVNSPLH
TRBJ1-5 | TRBV7-2 | ASSTLQGPQPQH
TRBJ1-2 | TRBV4-2 | ASSWEQGKGYGYT
TRBJ2-7 | TRBV6-6 | ASTRTSYPNEQY
TRBJ1-4 | TRBV7-8 | ASRLTEKLF
TRBJ2-1 | TRBV2 | ASILLAGGRLEQF
TRBJ2-5 | TRBV19 | ASSIGLAGRETQY
TRBJ2-7 | TRBV11-2 | ASSLERVSYEQY
TRBJ1-2 | TRBV4-1 | ASSHAGTGGGGGYT
TRBJ2-7 | TRBV7-9 | ASSPRDFRQY
TRBJ1-1 | TRBV7-2 | ASSFTGMNTEAF